This TCR beta chain was sequenced during a study of read filtering for tumor transcriptome and immune sequencing. General study findings and limits: The CD138-negative fraction was mixed bone marrow immune cells, not pure T cells.

Every patient had bone marrow sampled while the disease was active. This clonotype was recorded many times. Its cognate antigen is unknown. The library was built from roughly 400 ng RNA with molecular barcoded adaptors for alpha/delta and beta/gamma chains. TCRdb re-called the reads with MiXCR, one entry per CDR3 protein. The table lists about 86,000 distinct CDR3 sequences, roughly an eighth of them singletons. Germline CDR1 SQVTM, CDR2 ANQGSEA. The CDR3 length is 12 residues. Trimming removed 3 bases from V and 3 bases from J; junction bases left unmatched: 1. The sequencing input was a population of CD138-negative cells sorted from bone marrow. The rearrangement joins TRBV29-1 to TRBJ2-7; 8 positions match TRBD1. This clonotype was sampled from a donor aged 40 or over with multiple myeloma. The CDR3 DNA follows: TGCAGCGTTGACGGACAGGGCTACGAGCAGTACTTC. This encodes CSVDGQGYEQYF.